These T cell receptor beta chains were read from a single sample in a study of cytomegalovirus exposure and HLA in healthy donors. Clones were sequenced by immunoSEQ multiplex PCR, and TCRdb holds only the in-frame ones, with some missing. The data show roughly 200,000 clones, approximately 78% seen once. Sequenced material: PBMCs. The receptor set was obtained from a woman aged 40-49 years in good health and CMV-seronegative. The CDR3 runs from the conserved cysteine through the conserved F or W. Fields, in order: J gene, D gene, V gene, clone size, CDR3 DNA, CDR3 protein. A D gene is named only where the DNA matches it firmly. Only some rows state a clone size, as once, few, many or a class for expanded clones.

J: TRBJ1-5
D: TRBD1
V: TRBV28
size: .
DNA: TGTGCCAGCAGTTCTCCGGGACAGGGGTTTCAGCCCCAGCATTTT
CDR3: CASSSPGQGFQPQHF

J: TRBJ2-1
D: TRBD2
V: TRBV28
size: .
DNA: TGTGCCAGCAGTCACACCGGTCTAGCGGGGTACAATGAGCAGTTCTTC
CDR3: CASSHTGLAGYNEQFF

J: TRBJ1-4
D: .
V: TRBV7-9
size: .
DNA: TGTGCCAGCAGCGTCGGGACTGCCAATGAAAAACTGTTTTTT
CDR3: CASSVGTANEKLFF

J: TRBJ2-3
D: .
V: TRBV4-2
size: .
DNA: TGTGCCAGCAGCCAAGATCCCCCCGGTAATACGCAGTATTTT
CDR3: CASSQDPPGNTQYF

J: TRBJ2-2
D: TRBD2
V: TRBV19
size: .
DNA: TGTGCCAGTAGTCCAGGACTAGCGGGCGTCACCGGGGAGCTGTTTTTT
CDR3: CASSPGLAGVTGELFF

J: TRBJ2-7
D: TRBD1
V: TRBV6-5
size: .
DNA: TGTGCCAGCAGTTACGGGGACAGGGGAGCCTACGAGCAGTACTTC
CDR3: CASSYGDRGAYEQYF

J: TRBJ2-2
D: TRBD2
V: TRBV10-2
size: .
DNA: TGCGCCAGCAGTTTGACTAGCGGGAGGTACACCGGGGAGCTGTTTTTT
CDR3: CASSLTSGRYTGELFF

J: TRBJ2-7
D: .
V: TRBV7-9
size: .
DNA: TGTGCCAGCAGCCCTACGACACATTCTTCCTACGAGCAGTACTTC
CDR3: CASSPTTHSSYEQYF

J: TRBJ1-5
D: TRBD1
V: TRBV28
size: .
DNA: TGTGCCAGCAATCGGGCAGGGGGGTTGGGGCCCCAGCATTTT
CDR3: CASNRAGGLGPQHF

J: TRBJ1-1
D: TRBD1
V: TRBV29-1
size: .
DNA: TGCAGCGGAACAGGGGTCGGCACTGAAGCTTTCTTT
CDR3: CSGTGVGTEAFF

J: TRBJ2-7
D: TRBD1
V: TRBV10-2
size: .
DNA: TGCGCCAGCGCCGGACAGGGAAGGGGCGAGCAGTACTTC
CDR3: CASAGQGRGEQYF

J: TRBJ2-7
D: .
V: TRBV29-1
size: .
DNA: TGCAGCGTAACCGGGACTGCCTACGAGCAGTACTTC
CDR3: CSVTGTAYEQYF

J: TRBJ1-5
D: .
V: TRBV30
size: few
DNA: TGTGCCTGGAAGAAGGGGGTCGGACAGCCCCAGCATTTT
CDR3: CAWKKGVGQPQHF

J: TRBJ2-1
D: TRBD2
V: TRBV4-1
size: .
DNA: TGCGCCAGCACGGGACTAGCGGGTAATGAGCAGTTCTTC
CDR3: CASTGLAGNEQFF

J: TRBJ1-1
D: TRBD1
V: TRBV19
size: .
DNA: TGTGCCAGTAGTATAGGAGGGGGCGGAACTGAAGCTTTCTTT
CDR3: CASSIGGGGTEAFF

J: TRBJ2-3
D: TRBD2
V: TRBV5-1
size: few
DNA: TGCGCCAGCAGCTTCGGGACTAGCGGGAGTGGGTCAGATACGCAGTATTTT
CDR3: CASSFGTSGSGSDTQYF

J: TRBJ1-2
D: .
V: TRBV5-1
size: .
DNA: TGCGCCAGCAGCATTTCGGCTCAAACGACAGGAGCTAACTATGGCTACACCTTC
CDR3: CASSISAQTTGANYGYTF

J: TRBJ2-7
D: .
V: TRBV7-9
size: .
DNA: TGTGCCAGCAGCTCTAAGGACAGAAACGGACAGTACTTC
CDR3: CASSSKDRNGQYF

J: TRBJ1-4
D: .
V: TRBV7-9
size: .
DNA: TGTGCCAGCAGCGTAAGCGGTCCAACTAATGAAAAACTGTTTTTT
CDR3: CASSVSGPTNEKLFF

J: TRBJ2-3
D: .
V: TRBV9
size: .
DNA: TGTGCCAGTAAAAGGGGGGGATACACAGATACGCAGTATTTT
CDR3: CASKRGGYTDTQYF

J: TRBJ2-1
D: .
V: TRBV2
size: .
DNA: TGTGCCAGCAGTGTAAGAAGTACCCCCGGGACTGGCCACAATGAGCAGTTCTTC
CDR3: CASSVRSTPGTGHNEQFF

J: TRBJ2-1
D: TRBD2
V: TRBV4-1
size: .
DNA: TGCGCCAGCAGCCAAGGGGAGCGGGAGGGCCCTAAGCAGTTCTTC
CDR3: CASSQGEREGPKQFF

J: TRBJ2-2
D: .
V: TRBV7-2
size: .
DNA: TGTGCCAGCAGATACACGAACACCGGGGAGCTGTTTTTT
CDR3: CASRYTNTGELFF

J: TRBJ2-2
D: TRBD2
V: TRBV5-1
size: .
DNA: TGCGCCAGCAACTACGGGGGGAGTCCCGGGGAGCTGTTTTTT
CDR3: CASNYGGSPGELFF

J: TRBJ2-3
D: .
V: TRBV12-1
size: few
DNA: TGTGCCAGCAGCCCCGTCAGGAATACGCAGTATTTT
CDR3: CASSPVRNTQYF

J: TRBJ2-1
D: TRBD2
V: TRBV11-3
size: .
DNA: TGTGCCAGCAGCTTAAGGACTAGCGGATACAATGAGCAGTTCTTC
CDR3: CASSLRTSGYNEQFF

J: TRBJ1-2
D: .
V: TRBV19
size: once
DNA: TGTGCCAGTAGCGACCTGGGACTATCTAACTATGGCTACACCTTC
CDR3: CASSDLGLSNYGYTF

J: TRBJ2-7
D: .
V: TRBV28
size: .
DNA: TGTGCCAGCAGTAAAACAGGGTGGGGATCCTACGAGCAGTACTTC
CDR3: CASSKTGWGSYEQYF

J: TRBJ1-2
D: .
V: TRBV27
size: .
DNA: TGTGCCAGCAGTTTAGGCGTGGGGCGCGACTATGGCTACACCTTC
CDR3: CASSLGVGRDYGYTF

J: TRBJ2-7
D: TRBD1
V: TRBV7-9
size: .
DNA: TGTGCCAGCAGCCTTGACGGGACAGGGTTTCTCGAGCAGTACTTC
CDR3: CASSLDGTGFLEQYF

J: TRBJ2-7
D: TRBD2
V: TRBV7-9
size: once
DNA: TGTGCCAGCAGCCGCAGCGGGGACTACGAGCAGTACTTC
CDR3: CASSRSGDYEQYF

J: TRBJ2-5
D: TRBD2
V: TRBV4-2
size: .
DNA: TGTGCCAGCAGCCAAGACCAAAGCGGGAGGGGGGAGACCCAGTACTTC
CDR3: CASSQDQSGRGETQYF

J: TRBJ2-7
D: TRBD2
V: TRBV6-4
size: .
DNA: TGTGCCAGCAGTACGATAGCGGGAGCCGGCGAGCAGTACTTC
CDR3: CASSTIAGAGEQYF

J: TRBJ2-7
D: TRBD2
V: TRBV27
size: .
DNA: TGTGCCAGCTCTTACAGTTGGGTGGAGAGCGGGACGGACGCCTACGAGCAGTACTTC
CDR3: CASSYSWVESGTDAYEQYF

J: TRBJ1-5
D: .
V: TRBV19
size: .
DNA: TGTGCCAGTAGTACACAGGACAATCAGCCCCAGCATTTT
CDR3: CASSTQDNQPQHF

J: TRBJ2-2
D: .
V: TRBV7-2
size: .
DNA: TGTGCCAGCAGCCAGACAGAGTTGTGGGCCGGGGAGCTGTTTTTT
CDR3: CASSQTELWAGELFF

J: TRBJ2-7
D: TRBD2
V: TRBV11-2
size: once
DNA: TGTGCCAGCAGCCCCCCGGGACTAGCGGCCCTCAGCTCCTACGAGCAGTACTTC
CDR3: CASSPPGLAALSSYEQYF

J: TRBJ2-1
D: .
V: TRBV4-2
size: .
DNA: TGTGCCAGCAGCCAAGATCAAGGGGGGGAGACCTCCTACAATGAGCAGTTCTTC
CDR3: CASSQDQGGETSYNEQFF

J: TRBJ2-7
D: .
V: TRBV5-1
size: once
DNA: TGCGCCAGCAGCTTGGGACAGGTTCCCAGATTTTCCTACGAGCAGTACTTC
CDR3: CASSLGQVPRFSYEQYF